The 24 T cell receptor beta chains below were found in one sample sequenced in a study of cytomegalovirus exposure and HLA in healthy donors. This PCR relied on a set of 60 Vbeta primers and 13 Jbeta primers. Clones were sequenced by immunoSEQ multiplex PCR, and TCRdb holds only the in-frame ones, with some missing. The sample has 150,000 to 200,000 clones. Sequences were obtained from PBMCs. These receptors came from a woman between 18 and 29 years old in good health and CMV-seropositive.

This chain joins TRBV30 and TRBJ1-1, with a possible D match to TRBD1 (6 bases). Per the germline V gene, CDR1 is GTSNPN and CDR2 is SVGIG (reference sequence). V shed 5 bases and J shed 0 bases, with 13 bases lying between them. This CDR3 is 14 amino acids long. CDR3 protein: CAWLPGHLNTEAFF. The CDR3 DNA reads TGTGCCTGGTTACCGGGACACTTGAACACTGAAGCTTTCTTT.

The J gene is TRBJ2-3, the V gene TRBV30, with D perhaps matching TRBD1 (6 bases). Germline-derived CDR1 and CDR2 are GTSNPN and SVGIG (reference sequence). CDR3 length: 13 amino acids. The V end lost 1 base, the J end lost 6 bases, and 11 bases lay between the germline ends. CDR3 nucleotides: TGTGCCTGGAGTGGGACAGTTGGGGATACGCAGTATTTT. The encoded protein is CAWSGTVGDTQYF.

This sequence joins TRBV9 and TRBJ2-7; 7 nucleotides line up with TRBD1. The CDR3 is made up of 13 amino acids. The trim removed 4 bases at V and 2 bases at J, leaving 3 bases unmatched. Germline values: CDR1 SGDLS, CDR2 YYNGEE. CDR3 sequence (DNA): TGTGCCAGCAGCAAAGGGACAGCCTACGAGCAGTACTTC. As protein: CASSKGTAYEQYF.

V and J are TRBV30 and TRBJ2-7; D is ambiguous. The V end lost 4 bases, the J end lost 3 bases, and 7 bases lay between the germline ends. Germline V gives CDR1 GTSNPN, CDR2 SVGIG (reference sequence). The CDR3 is 11 amino acids. The CDR3 reads CAWKLYYEQYF. The DNA for the CDR3 is TGTGCCTGGAAGCTTTACTACGAGCAGTACTTC.

CDR3 nucleotide sequence: TGTGCCAGCAGCTTAGGGCTGGCTGTCCACGAGCAGTACTTC. It translates to CASSLGLAVHEQYF. The chain combines TRBV7-9 with TRBJ2-7; unclear D gene. Looked up from germline, CDR1 is SEHNR and CDR2 is FQNEAQ (reference sequence). This CDR3 is 14 amino acids long. V lost 1 base and J 5 bases, leaving 12 bases between the germline ends.

The chain carries TRBV4-1 and TRBJ2-1; TRBD2 agrees at 11 bases. This CDR3 has 17 residues. Germline V gene sequence: CDR1 MGHRA, CDR2 YSYEKL. V dropped 2 bases and J dropped 4; count of bases not matched to a gene: 7. The CDR3 nucleotides are TGCGCCAGCAGCCAACTCGCGGGACTAGCGGTGTACAATGAGCAGTTCTTC. Residues: CASSQLAGLAVYNEQFF.

The rearrangement joins TRBV25-1 to TRBJ2-4; TRBD1 matches at 10 bases. The CDR3 length is 13 residues. Germline V gene lookup returns CDR1 MGHDK and CDR2 SYGVNS. V lost 6 bases, J lost 4 bases, and 0 bases stayed unmatched. The CDR3 spells CASRGQGKNIQYF. The CDR3 DNA is TGTGCCAGCAGGGGACAGGGGAAAAACATTCAGTACTTC.

The chain joins TRBV18 to TRBJ1-3; D is possibly TRBD1 (6 bases). This CDR3 contains 17 residues. Trimming removed 1 base at V and 4 bases at J, with 17 bases between. Germline V CDR1 and CDR2: KGHSH, LQKENI. The CDR3 is CASSPLITGSPGNTIYF. The CDR3 DNA reads TGTGCCAGCTCACCACTTATTACAGGGTCACCAGGAAACACCATATATTTT.

This chain links TRBV7-2 with TRBJ2-1; TRBD1 aligns across 7 bases. This CDR3 region has 14 residues. Trimming removed 6 bases from V and 7 bases from J; junction bases left unmatched: 9. Germline V gives CDR1 SGHTA, CDR2 FQGNSA. DNA for the CDR3: TGTGCCAGCAGGCCCGGGACAGTTCTAAATGAGCAGTTCTTC. Translating gives CASRPGTVLNEQFF. Together with reference TRBV7-2 and TRBJ2-1, the CDR3 gives the full variable domain: GAGVSQSPSNKVTEKGKDVELRCDPISGHTALYWYRQSLGQGLEFLIYFQGNSAPDKSGLPSDRFSAERTGGSVSTLTIQRTQQEDSAVYLCASRPGTVLNEQFFGPGTRLTVL.

This chain joins TRBV5-6 and TRBJ2-5; D might be TRBD2 (5 bases). This CDR3 region has 15 residues. Trimming removed 4 bases from V and 5 bases from J, with 18 bases in between. Germline V CDR1 and CDR2: SGHDT, YYEEEE. CDR3 sequence: CASSGRAARMETQYF. As DNA, the CDR3 is TGTGCCAGCAGCGGACGAGCGGCTAGGATGGAGACCCAGTACTTC.

The chain employs TRBV19 and TRBJ2-7; the D is unclear. The V end was cut by 1 base, the J end by 3 bases, with 10 bases between. Germline-derived CDR1 and CDR2 are LNHDA and SQIVND (reference sequence). The CDR3 is 14 residues long. The DNA for the CDR3 is TGTGCCAGTAGTATAGCCACCGGTCGCTACGAGCAGTACTTC. Translating it yields CASSIATGRYEQYF.

V is TRBV6-1 and J is TRBJ2-3; D is unclear. Trimming removed 7 bases at V and 1 base at J, with 9 bases between. CDR3 length: 13 residues. Germline loops: CDR1 MNHNS, CDR2 SASEGT. Written as DNA, the CDR3 is TGTGCCAGCAATTGGCAGGGCACAGATACGCAGTATTTT. Protein: CASNWQGTDTQYF.

J is TRBJ2-3 and V is TRBV5-6; D is unclear. Germline CDR1 SGHDT, CDR2 YYEEEE. CDR3 length equals 14 residues. Trimming took off 2 bases at V and 1 base at J, with 8 bases between the two ends. The CDR3 reads CASSFKRGTDTQYF. The CDR3 bases are TGTGCCAGCAGCTTTAAACGGGGCACAGATACGCAGTATTTT.

This sequence joins TRBV9 and TRBJ1-3, with 7 nucleotides matching TRBD1. J lost 2 bases, V lost 7 bases, and 6 bases had no gene match. The CDR3 spans 14 residues. In germline, CDR1 is SGDLS, CDR2 YYNGEE. CDR3 in amino acids: CASGGGGPGNTIYF. The CDR3 DNA follows: TGTGCCAGCGGAGGAGGGGGCCCTGGAAACACCATATATTTT.

The chain recombines TRBV5-5 with TRBJ1-1; D remains unclear. V lost 0 bases and J 3 bases, leaving 3 bases between the germline ends. The germline V gene has CDR1 SGHKS and CDR2 YYEKEE (reference sequence). The CDR3 loop spans 12 amino acids. The CDR3 loop reads CASSLADTEAFF. The CDR3, as DNA: TGTGCCAGCAGCTTGGCGGACACTGAAGCTTTCTTT.

This chain links TRBV30 with TRBJ2-7; D is perhaps TRBD2 (6 bases). Germline values: CDR1 GTSNPN, CDR2 SVGIG (reference sequence). The CDR3 contains 13 residues. Trimming took off 5 bases at V and 5 bases at J, with 16 bases between the two ends. CDR3 region: CAWDIGGVHEQYF. The CDR3 DNA is TGTGCCTGGGACATAGGAGGGGTGCACGAGCAGTACTTC.

This sequence joins TRBV11-2 and TRBJ1-1; D is perhaps TRBD1 (5 bases). The CDR3 contains 16 residues. Trimming took 1 base from V and 2 from J, leaving 14 bases between them. Germline CDR1 is SGHAT and CDR2 is FQNNGV. The CDR3: CASSLAFGGGNTEAFF. CDR3 nucleotide sequence: TGTGCCAGCAGCTTAGCTTTTGGGGGAGGAAACACTGAAGCTTTCTTT.

J is TRBJ1-5 and V is TRBV6-1; D unresolved. The V end lost 8 bases, the J end lost 3 bases, and 11 bases lay between the germline ends. This CDR3 contains 13 residues. Germline loops: CDR1 MNHNS, CDR2 SASEGT. Here the CDR3 DNA reads TGTGCCAGCTCCCCAGTTTACAATCAGCCCCAGCATTTT. Protein sequence: CASSPVYNQPQHF.

The J gene is TRBJ1-1, the V gene TRBV5-1, with 7 bases lining up with TRBD1. Germline CDR1 is SGHRS and CDR2 is YFSETQ. There are 15 residues in the CDR3. V lost 0 bases and J lost 0; bases outside the gene matches: 2. In DNA form, the CDR3 reads TGCGCCAGCAGCTTGGTGACAGGGATGAACACTGAAGCTTTCTTT. Its translation is CASSLVTGMNTEAFF.

The rearrangement links TRBV9 to TRBJ2-1, with 12 nucleotides matching TRBD2. The CDR3 is made up of 15 amino acids. Germline V lookup: CDR1 SGDLS, CDR2 YYNGEE. After removal of 3 bases from V and 4 bases from J, the junction contained 2 bases not matched to a gene. CDR3 nucleotide sequence: TGTGCCAGCAGCGGGACTAGCGGGGTTTACAATGAGCAGTTCTTC. It codes for CASSGTSGVYNEQFF.

This chain connects TRBV18 to TRBJ1-4; D is perhaps TRBD1 (6 bases). The CDR3 has 15 residues. Germline V gives CDR1 KGHSH, CDR2 LQKENI. The V end lost 6 bases, the J end lost 0 bases, and 11 bases lay between the germline ends. The CDR3 coding sequence is TGTGCCAGCTCCTGGACAGAAGCAACTAATGAAAAACTGTTTTTT. This encodes CASSWTEATNEKLFF.

CDR3 residues: CASSVGTENYGYTF. Here the CDR3 DNA reads TGTGCCAGCAGCGTAGGTACGGAGAACTATGGCTACACCTTC. The V call is TRBV9, the J call TRBJ1-2; D call uncertain. V dropped 0 bases and J dropped 2 bases, with 8 bases sitting between them. Per germline, CDR1 SGDLS and CDR2 YYNGEE. The CDR3 sequence is 14 residues long. The variable domain in full, completed from reference TRBV9 and TRBJ1-2, reads DSGVTQTPKHLITATGQRVTLRCSPRSGDLSVYWYQQSLDQGLQFLIQYYNGEERAKGNILERFSAQQFPDLHSELNLSSLELGDSALYFCASSVGTENYGYTFGSGTRLTVV.

J is TRBJ2-1 and V is TRBV6-5; 8 bases align to TRBD2. Germline lookup yields CDR1 MNHEY and CDR2 SVGAGI. Trimming took 2 bases from V and 5 from J; bases not matched to a gene: 8. CDR3 length equals 16 residues. CDR3 region: CASSYEWLAGDNEQFF. DNA for the CDR3: TGTGCCAGCAGTTACGAGTGGCTAGCGGGTGACAATGAGCAGTTCTTC.

This sequence joins TRBV7-2 and TRBJ2-7; TRBD2 aligns across 11 bases. The V gene's germline CDR1 is SGHTA and CDR2 FQGNSA. With V trimmed by 6 bases and J by 2 bases, 3 bases remained unmatched. The CDR3 has 14 residues. CDR3 amino acids: CASRTTSGAYEQYF. The CDR3 coding sequence is TGTGCCAGCAGGACGACTAGCGGGGCCTACGAGCAGTACTTC.